The entry that follows covers one T cell receptor beta chain sequence. Its antigen is currently unknown. The Oncomine TCR Beta short-read assay was what sequenced the DNA obtained from cultured CD4+ T cells. In this case, cultured CD4+ T cells provided the extracted genomic DNA. TCRdb passed the PCR reads through MiXCR, listing each CDR3 protein once. The table includes 9,100 or so distinct CDR3 sequences, roughly a third detected once. Stated treatment: 10-day PBMC culture with coronavirus spike peptide pools or control peptides (ViraFEST assay). According to the study, CD4+ T cells from the unexposed donor were gathered ahead of the COVID-19 pandemic (2011-2018). The data belong to a study of vaccination and CD4 T cells after COVID-19. Study information: Overlapping spike peptides of SARS-CoV-2, HCoV-NL63, HCoV-OC43 and HCoV-229E were used, and cells were stimulated with them.

After removal of 1 base from V and 9 bases from J, the junction contained 6 bases not matched to a gene. The CDR3 covers 14 residues. Looked up from germline, CDR1 is SGDLS and CDR2 is YYNGEE. The material sequenced was CD4+ T cells from blood, cultured in vitro. The receptor was derived from a human donor in good health. The genes are TRBV9 and TRBJ2-1; 8 nucleotides match TRBD2. CDR3 sequence: CASSVTPAGVEQFF. The CDR3 nucleotides read TGTGCCAGCAGCGTAACGCCAGCGGGAGTTGAGCAGTTCTTC.